The 8 T cell receptor beta chains listed next were all sequenced from one sample in a study of siplizumab effects on memory and regulatory T cells. These TCRs are of unknown antigen specificity. Coculturing was carried out on the mixed lymphocyte reaction cells. It lasted 6 days and was done at 37°C. This table comes from immunoSEQ multiplex PCR, and its TCRdb copy is limited to in-frame clones, with some not included. The sample holds 20,000 or so clones, roughly two fifths seen once. Material for sequencing was CFSE-low (dividing) CD4+ T cells sorted from an allogeneic mixed lymphocyte reaction. These receptor sequences come from a human donor in good health; the cells came from an allogeneic mixed lymphocyte reaction. Some clones in this sample may be carry-over from other donors' samples.

The table lists this clone with a few counts. This chain links TRBV11-3 with TRBJ2-7; D gene unclear. Trimming took 5 bases from V and 6 from J, leaving 17 bases between them. CDR1 and CDR2 from the germline V gene are SGHNT and YENEEA. There are 14 residues in the CDR3. The CDR3 protein is CASSGVRGVGEQYF. The DNA for the CDR3 is TGTGCCAGCAGCGGTGTACGTGGGGTTGGCGAGCAGTACTTC.

The chain recombines TRBV7-9 with TRBJ2-1; the match to TRBD2 covers 9 bases. V was pared by 2 bases and J by 0 bases, with 5 bases of the junction left unmatched. This CDR3 spans 17 amino acids. CDR1 is SEHNR, CDR2 FQNEAQ, per germline (reference sequence). CDR3 nucleotides: TGTGCCAGCAGCTTACAAGGACTAGCGAGCTCCTACAATGAGCAGTTCTTC. Residues: CASSLQGLASSYNEQFF. The full variable domain, with the rest looked up from reference TRBV7-9 and TRBJ2-1, is DTGVSQNPRHKITKRGQNVTFRCDPISEHNRLYWYRQTLGQGPEFLTYFQNEAQLEKSRLLSDRFSAERPKGSFSTLEIQRTEQGDSAMYLCASSLQGLASSYNEQFFGPGTRLTVL.

The rearrangement joins TRBV6-1 to TRBJ2-3; 11 nucleotides line up with TRBD1. Germline assignment: CDR1 MNHNS and CDR2 SASEGT. V dropped 2 bases and J dropped 5; count of bases not matched to a gene: 6. This CDR3 is 16 amino acids long. CDR3 amino acids: CASSEPGQGALDTQYF. The CDR3 DNA is TGTGCCAGCAGTGAACCAGGACAGGGGGCATTAGATACGCAGTATTTT.

This clone was detected a few times. This chain joins TRBV5-4 and TRBJ2-4, with D perhaps TRBD1 (6 bases). Germline V gene data show CDR1 as SGHNT and CDR2 as YYREEE (reference sequence). Trimming left V 3 bases short and J 0 bases short, with 7 bases between. The length of the CDR3 is 14 residues. DNA of the CDR3: TGTGCCAGCAGCTCACAGGGAGCCAAAAACATTCAGTACTTC. This translates into CASSSQGAKNIQYF.

This clone was detected only a few times. The V call is TRBV4-1, the J call TRBJ2-1, with TRBD2 identical over 9 bases. Germline V CDR1 and CDR2: MGHRA, YSYEKL. J gave up 8 bases and V 6 bases, and 8 bases lay outside the gene matches. The CDR3 is made up of 14 amino acids. The CDR3 reads CASRLREGFDEQFF. Written as DNA, the CDR3 is TGCGCCAGCAGACTGCGGGAGGGTTTCGATGAGCAGTTCTTC.

The rearrangement uses TRBV2 and TRBJ2-5, with 9 bases aligning to TRBD1. The length of the CDR3 is 15 residues. Germline CDR1 is SNHLY and CDR2 is FYNNEI. V dropped 6 bases and J dropped 3; count of bases not matched to a gene: 8. CDR3 DNA: TGTGCCAGCAGCGTTCGGACAGGGGCTAAAGAGACCCAGTACTTC. Translation gives CASSVRTGAKETQYF.

This clone was found a few times. The V and J genes are TRBV18 and TRBJ1-5; no clear D gene. This CDR3 has 14 amino acids. Trimming left V 4 bases short and J 0 bases short, with 7 bases between. Germline loops: CDR1 KGHSH, CDR2 LQKENI. CDR3 region: CASSQGDSNQPQHF. The CDR3 bases are TGTGCCAGCTCACAGGGAGATAGCAATCAGCCCCAGCATTTT. Filled out from reference TRBV18 and TRBJ1-5, the complete variable domain reads NAGVMQNPRHLVRRRGQEARLRCSPMKGHSHVYWYRQLPEEGLKFMVYLQKENIIDESGMPKERFSAEFPKEGPSILRIQQVVRGDSAAYFCASSQGDSNQPQHFGDGTRLSIL.

The chain employs TRBV11-2 and TRBJ1-1; D ambiguous. V lost 0 bases, J lost 0 bases, and 5 bases lay in between. The CDR3 length is 14 residues. Germline CDR1 and CDR2: SGHAT and FQNNGV. DNA of the CDR3: TGTGCCAGCAGCTTAGACAGGTTGAACACTGAAGCTTTCTTT. Its protein is CASSLDRLNTEAFF.